This T cell receptor (beta chain) was profiled in a study of OX40 agonist ivuxolimab in advanced cancers. Sequencing was performed with immunoSEQ multiplex PCR; in TCRdb, only in-frame clones are kept and a portion is missing. The data show about 59,000 clones, approximately 83% seen once. This clone appeared a few times. The TCR was taken from an adult with an advanced solid tumor such as melanoma, head and neck, liver or kidney cancer. The specimen was CD4+ or CD8+ T cells sorted from blood, collected in a trial of the OX40 agonist ivuxolimab.

The CDR3 loop is CASSVRVPEAFF. CDR3 bases: TGTGCCAGCAGTGTCCGGGTCCCTGAAGCTTTCTTT. This chain uses TRBV2 with TRBJ1-1; D unresolved. Deletions cut 4 bases from V and 6 bases from J, with 9 bases between. CDR1 and CDR2 from the germline V gene are SNHLY and FYNNEI. The CDR3 is 12 residues long. The full variable domain, completed using reference TRBV2 and TRBJ1-1, is EPEVTQTPSHQVTQMGQEVILRCVPISNHLYFYWYRQILGQKVEFLVSFYNNEISEKSEIFDDQFSVERPDGSNFTLKIRSTKLEDSAMYFCASSVRVPEAFFGQGTRLTVV.